A single sample is the source of the 14 T cell receptor beta chains below, sequenced in a study of T cell repertoires in cytomegalovirus infection. TCRdb itself ran the reads through MiXCR, one entry per CDR3 protein. The repertoire holds 800,000 to 950,000 distinct CDR3 sequences, with approximately 29% as singletons. For these receptors, no antigen is known. Specimen: cultured CD8+ T cells from PBMCs, collected from culture after CMV antigen stimulation. These receptor sequences come from a human donor in good health (CMV status not recorded). Some clones in this sample may be carry-over from other donors' samples.

This clonotype was seen a few times. The CDR3 protein is CASSQGPSNTGELFF. In nucleotides, the CDR3 is TGCGCCAGCAGCCAAGGGCCGTCGAACACCGGGGAGCTGTTTTTT. This chain connects TRBV4-1 to TRBJ2-2; no clear D. Germline assignment: CDR1 MGHRA and CDR2 YSYEKL. The CDR3 runs to 15 residues. Trimming pared 1 base from V and 0 bases from J, leaving 6 bases between.

CDR3: CASSQHRLVLQETQYF. In DNA form, the CDR3 reads TGCGCCAGCAGCCAGCACCGACTAGTTCTACAAGAGACCCAGTACTTC. The V gene is TRBV4-1, the J gene TRBJ2-5, with D possibly being TRBD2 (6 bases). Deletions cut 3 bases from V and 2 bases from J, with 16 bases between. The CDR3 has 16 amino acids. CDR1 MGHRA and CDR2 YSYEKL come from the germline V gene.

This clonotype has only one observation. This chain joins TRBV4-1 and TRBJ1-1; D is unclear. The CDR3 sequence is 13 residues long. V lost 4 bases, J lost 1 base, and 7 bases lay in between. CDR1 and CDR2 from the germline V gene are MGHRA and YSYEKL. The CDR3 DNA reads as TGCGCCAGCAGCCCCTTTAAGAACACTGAAGCTTTCTTT. Its protein is CASSPFKNTEAFF.

The chain recombines TRBV28 with TRBJ1-4; D may be TRBD1 (5 bases). Germline V gene sequence: CDR1 MDHEN, CDR2 SYDVKM. The CDR3 runs 15 residues. Trimming stripped 3 bases from V and 5 bases from J, with 13 bases between. The CDR3 DNA sequence: TGTGCCAGCAGTTTTTCCGGGACGGGGAATGAAAAACTGTTTTTT. Its translation: CASSFSGTGNEKLFF.

This clonotype was seen a few times. The chain carries TRBV2 and TRBJ2-1; D remains ambiguous. Germline lookup yields CDR1 SNHLY and CDR2 FYNNEI. CDR3 length: 13 residues. Trimming stripped 8 bases from V and 2 bases from J, with 10 bases between. In nucleotides, the CDR3 is TGTGCCAGCTTCGAGGCTACCTACAATGAGCAGTTCTTC. Its translation: CASFEATYNEQFF.

The sample holds many counts of this clonotype. This rearrangement joins TRBV7-2 to TRBJ2-3, with 9 bases fitting TRBD2. CDR1 and CDR2 from the germline V gene are SGHTA and FQGNSA. V gave up 2 bases and J gave up 2 bases; unmatched junction bases: 8. There are 17 residues in the CDR3. The CDR3 protein is CASSLIIGLANTDTQYF. In DNA form, the CDR3 reads TGTGCCAGCAGCTTAATAATAGGACTAGCGAACACAGATACGCAGTATTTT.

The rearrangement uses TRBV2 and TRBJ1-5; the match to TRBD1 covers 9 bases. The CDR3 is 17 residues long. The trim removed 5 bases at V and 7 bases at J, leaving 15 bases unmatched. From germline, CDR1 is SNHLY and CDR2 FYNNEI. The CDR3 region has the DNA TGTGCCAGCAGTCCTATCGGGGGACAGGGTACGACACAGCCCCAGCATTTT. Translated, it gives CASSPIGGQGTTQPQHF.

This clonotype showed up just once. This chain connects TRBV19 to TRBJ1-5; D gene unclear. This CDR3 comprises 14 residues. The V end was cut by 7 bases, the J end by 6 bases, with 16 bases between. Germline V gene sequence: CDR1 LNHDA, CDR2 SQIVND (reference sequence). CDR3 sequence reads: CASMEWRERQPQHF. The CDR3 DNA follows: TGTGCCAGTATGGAGTGGAGGGAACGTCAGCCCCAGCATTTT.

The V call is TRBV12-5, the J call TRBJ2-1, with 11 bases identical to TRBD2. J was trimmed by 10 bases and V by 0 bases; bases with no gene match: 11. This CDR3 has 17 amino acids. The germline CDR1 and CDR2 sequences are LGHNT and FRNRAP. The CDR3 nucleotides read TGTGCTAGTGGTTTGGTAATGTTTAGCGGGGGGGCTAGGGAGCAGTTCTTC. The encoded protein is CASGLVMFSGGAREQFF. Full variable domain (missing parts from reference TRBV12-5 and TRBJ2-1): DARVTQTPRHKVTEMGQEVTMRCQPILGHNTVFWYRQTMMQGLELLAYFRNRAPLDDSGMPKDRFSAEMPDATLATLKIQPSEPRDSAVYFCASGLVMFSGGAREQFFGPGTRLTVL.

A few counts support this clonotype. The chain links TRBV12-3 or TRBV12-4 to TRBJ1-4, with D possibly matching TRBD1 (5 bases). There are 15 residues in the CDR3. The V end lost 7 bases, the J end lost 0 bases, and 12 bases lay between the germline ends. CDR3 amino acids: CASTLRDATNEKLFF. CDR3 DNA sequence: TGTGCCAGCACCCTAAGGGACGCAACTAATGAAAAACTGTTTTTT.

The CDR3 bases are TGTGCCAGCAGCGTTCAAGGAGGGACTAGCGGGGGGGACTTCACAGATACGCAGTATTTT. This gives the protein CASSVQGGTSGGDFTDTQYF. The V and J genes are TRBV7-9 and TRBJ2-3; 16 bases are a match to TRBD2. The CDR3 is 20 amino acids. V lost 5 bases to trimming and J lost 2 bases; unmatched junction nucleotides: 13. The germline CDR1 and CDR2 sequences are SEHNR and FQNEAQ (reference sequence).

The chain employs TRBV20-1 and TRBJ1-2, with TRBD1 matching 8 bases. This CDR3 has 12 amino acids. Per germline, CDR1 DFQATT and CDR2 SNEGSKA (reference sequence). The CDR3 DNA is TGCAGATTACTGGACAGGGACGGGGGCTACACCTTC. It is translated as CRLLDRDGGYTF.

This clonotype was observed at least ten times. The rearrangement uses TRBV7-6 and TRBJ2-5; 7 nucleotides agree with TRBD1. Germline CDR1 reads SGHVS; CDR2 reads FNYEAQ. V was clipped by 4 bases and J by 3 bases; unmatched bases: 11. The CDR3 contains 16 residues. In DNA, the CDR3 is TGTGCCAGCAGCTCGACAGGGTATGAGGTTGAAGAGACCCAGTACTTC. Protein sequence: CASSSTGYEVEETQYF.

A few counts support this clonotype. Only one base separates this from a far larger clonotype, so it likely reflects a read error. This chain uses TRBV6-1 with TRBJ1-1; D call uncertain. V was shortened by 6 bases and J by 4 bases, with 6 bases between the two germline ends. CDR3 length: 11 amino acids. Germline-derived CDR1 and CDR2 are MNHNS and SASEGT. For the CDR3, the DNA is TGTGCCAGCAGATTGGGCACTGAAGCTTTCTTT. It specifies CASRLGTEAFF.